This is a list of T cell receptor beta chains from one sample in a study of T cells in Graves' hyperthyroidism and ophthalmopathy. MiXCR, applied by TCRdb to the multiplex PCR reads, yields one record per CDR3 protein. The table includes hundreds of thousands of distinct CDR3 sequences, more than 12% detected once. Sequencing was done on a sample of blood. All receptors come from a woman aged 45-60 years with Graves' ophthalmopathy. Each CDR3 is given with its conserved first and last residue. D genes are given only for firm matches. The size entry is marked missing in some rows and otherwise reads once, few, many or a size class.

size	V	D	J	CDR3	DNA
few	TRBV20-1	NA	TRBJ2-5	CSARKQGRETQYF	TGCAGTGCTCGTAAACAGGGTCGGGAGACCCAGTACTTC
NA	TRBV20-1	NA	TRBJ1-6	CSARDSGPRNSPLHF	TGCAGTGCTAGAGACTCCGGGCCTCGGAATTCACCCCTCCACTTT
few	TRBV9	TRBD1	TRBJ1-1	CASSTRDRGHPLMNTEAFF	TGTGCCAGCAGCACCCGGGACAGGGGGCACCCATTAATGAACACTGAAGCTTTCTTT
NA	TRBV7-3	TRBD1	TRBJ1-1	CASSPQGGGRTEAFF	TGTGCCAGCAGCCCCCAGGGAGGGGGCCGTACTGAAGCTTTCTTT
NA	TRBV10-3	TRBD1	TRBJ1-1	CAISVGQGAAEAFF	TGTGCCATCAGTGTGGGGCAGGGGGCAGCTGAAGCTTTCTTT
many	TRBV18	TRBD2	TRBJ2-5	CASSPPSGIETQYF	TGTGCCAGCTCACCACCTAGCGGGATTGAGACCCAGTACTTC
many	TRBV7-2	TRBD1	TRBJ1-4	CASSLGGTGGKLFF	TGTGCCAGCAGCTTAGGAGGGACAGGGGGGAAACTGTTTTTT
many	TRBV10-3	TRBD2	TRBJ2-1	CAISVLGTSGRQNEQFF	TGTGCCATCAGCGTCCTAGGGACTAGCGGGAGACAAAATGAGCAGTTCTTC
NA	TRBV4-3	TRBD1	TRBJ2-3	CASSQAPGTGVDTQYF	TGCGCCAGCAGCCAGGCACCCGGGACAGGGGTAGATACGCAGTATTTT
many	TRBV9	NA	TRBJ2-1	CASSMDSASYNEQFF	TGTGCCAGCAGCATGGATAGCGCCTCCTACAATGAGCAGTTCTTC
many	TRBV7-9	TRBD1	TRBJ2-3	CASSNDRDRGLGGTDTQYF	TGTGCCAGCAGCAATGACCGGGACAGGGGGCTGGGTGGCACAGATACGCAGTATTTT
NA	TRBV30	TRBD1	TRBJ1-2	CAWTPDRVKKGYGYTF	TGTGCCTGGACCCCGGACAGGGTTAAAAAAGGGTATGGCTACACCTTC
NA	TRBV4-3	NA	TRBJ2-1	CASSQTTRGLNEQFF	TGCGCCAGCAGCCAGACTACCCGAGGTTTAAATGAGCAGTTCTTC
many	TRBV2	NA	TRBJ2-7	CASQDVGGTSSYEQYF	TGTGCCAGCCAAGATGTGGGGGGCACGTCCTCCTACGAGCAGTACTTC
many	TRBV28	NA	TRBJ2-1	CASSFLGVDYNEQFF	TGTGCCAGCAGTTTCCTGGGAGTGGATTACAATGAGCAGTTCTTC
few	TRBV6-1	NA	TRBJ1-1	CASGRVNTEAFF	TGTGCCAGCGGCAGGGTGAACACTGAAGCTTTCTTT
few	TRBV4-2	TRBD2	TRBJ2-7	CASSPGLAGEYEQYF	TGTGCCAGCAGCCCGGGACTAGCGGGAGAGTACGAGCAGTACTTC
NA	TRBV27	NA	TRBJ2-7	CASSVVGVGYEQYF	TGTGCCAGCAGTGTTGTAGGAGTCGGCTACGAGCAGTACTTC
NA	TRBV18	NA	TRBJ1-5	CASSPTSSNQPQHF	TGTGCCAGCTCCCCGACATCTAGCAATCAGCCCCAGCATTTT
many	TRBV7-8	NA	TRBJ1-1	CASSLARGGNTEAFF	TGTGCCAGCAGCTTAGCGAGGGGGGGGAACACTGAAGCTTTCTTT
many	TRBV28	TRBD2	TRBJ2-1	CASSLLASGLNEQFF	TGTGCCAGCAGTTTATTGGCTAGCGGCCTTAATGAGCAGTTCTTC
NA	TRBV10-3	NA	TRBJ2-7	CAISGGIYEQYF	TGTGCCATCAGTGGGGGCATCTACGAGCAGTACTTC
few	TRBV6-2/TRBV6-3	NA	TRBJ2-7	CASSPESYEQYF	TGTGCCAGCAGCCCCGAGAGCTACGAGCAGTACTTC
few	TRBV14	TRBD2	TRBJ2-3	CASSPRPGLAGGRTDTQYF	TGTGCCAGCAGCCCTCGCCCGGGACTAGCGGGAGGTCGCACAGATACGCAGTATTTT
NA	TRBV19	NA	TRBJ1-4	CASSMTGPTATNEKLFF	TGTGCCAGTAGTATGACCGGGCCTACTGCAACTAATGAAAAACTGTTTTTT